Reported below is one T cell receptor (beta chain). Its antigen is currently unknown. Volunteers from a blood bank in Maryland, USA, made up the healthy controls. Template-switch 5'RACE cDNA synthesis added a 10-nucleotide unique molecular identifier. From the 5' RACE reads, TCRdb called clonotypes with MiXCR, one entry per CDR3 protein. The sample comprises approximately 30,000 distinct CDR3 sequences, 21% of which are singletons, and roughly 17% rests with the top ten. This CDR3 spans 15 amino acids. With V trimmed by 4 bases and J by 1 base, 3 bases remained unmatched. CDR1 KGHSH and CDR2 LQKENI come from the germline V gene. The data stem from a study of neurological immune-mediated disorders. Study-wide results and limits: HTLV-1-associated myelopathy had the most TCR clonal expansion, while multiple sclerosis had the least, a level that fell below healthy controls. No expanded-clone CDR3 amino acid sequence recurred across subjects, suggesting private TCR-beta repertoires.

The sample consisted of PBMCs. This sequence joins TRBV18 and TRBJ2-2, with 7 bases that match TRBD1. The receptor comes from a woman aged 55-69 years in good health. As DNA, the CDR3 is TGTGCCAGCTCACTGGGACAGAGGAACACCGGGGAGCTGTTTTTT. Residues: CASSLGQRNTGELFF.